This paragraph covers one TCR beta chain sequence. The antigen is not known. Germline lookup yields CDR1 SGHDT and CDR2 YYEEEE. J was trimmed by 8 bases and V by 4 bases; bases with no gene match: 19. This CDR3 has 17 residues. These data originate in a study of T cell responses to AZD1222 COVID-19 vaccine. Study-level points and caveats: Nearly half of unique spike-specific TCRs reportedly avoided B.1.351 and B.1.1.7 mutated regions.

Some clones are missing from TCRdb's copy, which holds only in-frame ones; the method was immunoSEQ multiplex PCR. Among around 130,000 clones listed, about nine tenths were seen once. Here the sequenced sample was peripheral blood, taken 28 days after the second dose of the MenACWY control vaccine. V gene TRBV5-6 combines with J gene TRBJ1-2; 8 positions agree with TRBD1. The TCR comes from an adult who received the MenACWY meningococcal vaccine as a control. CDR3 sequence: CASSLLTGEGLSGGYTF. The CDR3 DNA reads as TGTGCCAGCAGCCTACTGACAGGGGAAGGGCTCTCCGGGGGCTACACCTTC.